Each of the 2 T cell receptor beta chains below was sequenced from the same sample in a study of shared clonotypes between healthy human individuals. Generated by immunoSEQ multiplex PCR, the TCRdb table keeps only in-frame clones and is missing some. Seen here are over a million clones, more than 75% observed once, and the top ten hold 0.55% to 0.7%. Sample: memory CD4+ T cells from PBMCs. Described subset: CD45RA-negative fraction. All receptors derive from a man between 18 and 35 years old in good health. Some clones in this sample may be carry-over from other donors' samples.

V usage is TRBV30 and J usage is TRBJ2-3, with D possibly TRBD2 on 6 matching bases. V lost 3 bases to trimming and J lost 6 bases, with 19 bases between them. Germline V gene sequence: CDR1 GTSNPN, CDR2 SVGIG (reference sequence). The CDR3 is 15 amino acids. CDR3 sequence: CAWRTGTQRLDTQYF. CDR3 sequence (DNA): TGTGCCTGGAGGACCGGGACTCAAAGACTGGATACGCAGTATTTT. Full variable domain (rest looked up from reference TRBV30 and TRBJ2-3): SQTIHQWPATLVQPVGSPLSLECTVEGTSNPNLYWYRQAAGRGLQLLFYSVGIGQISSEVPQNLSASRPQDRQFILSSKKLLLSDSGFYLCAWRTGTQRLDTQYFGPGTRLTVL.

The J gene is TRBJ1-1, the V gene TRBV10-3; D is perhaps TRBD1 (5 bases). V was pared by 5 bases and J by 8 bases, with 12 bases between. CDR1 and CDR2 (germline): ENHRY, SYGVKD. The CDR3 is 12 amino acids. CDR3 amino acids: CAISTLGGEAFF. As DNA, the CDR3 is TGTGCCATCAGTACACTTGGGGGAGAAGCTTTCTTT.